These T cell receptor beta chains were read from a single sample in a study of T cells in Graves' hyperthyroidism and ophthalmopathy. MiXCR was run by TCRdb on the multiplex PCR reads, yielding one entry per CDR3 protein. Of roughly 750,000 distinct CDR3 sequences listed, about a sixth were seen once; the top ten hold about 8.4%. The sample was blood. Every receptor here comes from a man aged 18 to 30 with Graves' hyperthyroidism. Both conserved end residues are part of each CDR3. The D gene is left open where the match is weak. A clone size is listed for some rows: how often the clone was seen (once, few, many), or a class if it is expanded.

v_call: TRBV30
d_call: .
cdr3_length: 12
clone_size: few
j_call: TRBJ2-7
cdr3_nt: TGTGCCTGGAGGCATTGGCCTTACGAGCAGTACTTC
cdr3_aa: CAWRHWPYEQYF

v_call: TRBV5-1
d_call: .
cdr3_length: 15
clone_size: few
j_call: TRBJ1-1
cdr3_nt: TGCGCCAGCAGCTTGGAGGTCCTCGGGAACACTGAAGCTTTCTTT
cdr3_aa: CASSLEVLGNTEAFF

v_call: TRBV4-2
d_call: .
cdr3_length: 14
clone_size: many
j_call: TRBJ1-2
cdr3_nt: TGTGCCAGCAGCCAAGAACAGAGCCCCGGGGGCTACACCTTC
cdr3_aa: CASSQEQSPGGYTF

v_call: TRBV20-1
d_call: .
cdr3_length: 13
clone_size: few
j_call: TRBJ1-1
cdr3_nt: TGCAGTGCCCTCAGGTGGGGCAGGGATGAAGCTTTCTTT
cdr3_aa: CSALRWGRDEAFF

v_call: TRBV2
d_call: .
cdr3_length: 12
clone_size: many
j_call: TRBJ2-1
cdr3_nt: TGTGCCAGCAAGGCGGGGTGGAATGAGCAGTTCTTC
cdr3_aa: CASKAGWNEQFF

v_call: TRBV9
d_call: TRBD1
cdr3_length: 14
clone_size: few
j_call: TRBJ2-1
cdr3_nt: TGTGCCAGCAGCGGACGGACAGGGGAAGACGAGCAGTTCTTC
cdr3_aa: CASSGRTGEDEQFF

v_call: TRBV28
d_call: .
cdr3_length: 12
clone_size: few
j_call: TRBJ2-5
cdr3_nt: TGTGCCAGCAATGGGGGTCAAGAGACCCAGTACTTC
cdr3_aa: CASNGGQETQYF

v_call: TRBV2
d_call: .
cdr3_length: 14
clone_size: many
j_call: TRBJ2-3
cdr3_nt: TGTGCCAGCAGGGACCGAGCTTCGACAGATACGCAGTATTTT
cdr3_aa: CASRDRASTDTQYF

v_call: TRBV29-1
d_call: TRBD2
cdr3_length: 17
clone_size: .
j_call: TRBJ2-3
cdr3_nt: TGCAGCGTGGGAGGTGGAGCGGGAGGGTCTAGCACAGATACGCAGTATTTT
cdr3_aa: CSVGGGAGGSSTDTQYF

v_call: TRBV20-1
d_call: .
cdr3_length: 13
clone_size: .
j_call: TRBJ2-1
cdr3_nt: TGCAGTGCTAGAGCCACGGGGCTACCATCGACCGTCTTC
cdr3_aa: CSARATGLPSTVF

v_call: TRBV11-2
d_call: .
cdr3_length: 16
clone_size: many
j_call: TRBJ2-1
cdr3_nt: TGTGCCAGCAGTGAAGGGGGGACCGGCTCCTACAATGAGCAGTTCTTC
cdr3_aa: CASSEGGTGSYNEQFF

v_call: TRBV12-3/TRBV12-4
d_call: .
cdr3_length: 13
clone_size: .
j_call: TRBJ2-5
cdr3_nt: TGTGCCAGCACGAGTCAAATCCAAGAGACCCAGTACTTC
cdr3_aa: CASTSQIQETQYF

v_call: TRBV12-3/TRBV12-4
d_call: TRBD1
cdr3_length: 15
clone_size: .
j_call: TRBJ2-3
cdr3_nt: TGTGCCAGCAGCCCACAGGGGATGATGCAGGATACGCAGTATTTT
cdr3_aa: CASSPQGMMQDTQYF

v_call: TRBV7-3
d_call: .
cdr3_length: 15
clone_size: few
j_call: TRBJ2-1
cdr3_nt: TGTGCCAGCAGCTTACGCACAGAACCCTACAATGAGCAGTTCTTC
cdr3_aa: CASSLRTEPYNEQFF

v_call: TRBV28
d_call: .
cdr3_length: 15
clone_size: .
j_call: TRBJ1-1
cdr3_nt: TGTGCCAGCAGTTTCCGGGGGAGGGCGAACACTGAAGCTTTCTTT
cdr3_aa: CASSFRGRANTEAFF

v_call: TRBV4-1
d_call: .
cdr3_length: 14
clone_size: few
j_call: TRBJ2-7
cdr3_nt: TGCGCCAGCAGCCAAGCGGCCCCTCAATACGAGCAGTACTTC
cdr3_aa: CASSQAAPQYEQYF

v_call: TRBV7-9
d_call: .
cdr3_length: 13
clone_size: many
j_call: TRBJ2-7
cdr3_nt: TGTGCCAGCAGCCCGCTCGGAACCGACGAGCAGTACTTC
cdr3_aa: CASSPLGTDEQYF

v_call: TRBV19
d_call: .
cdr3_length: 18
clone_size: many
j_call: TRBJ2-6
cdr3_nt: TGTGCCAGTAGTTCAGGCGGAGGGGGACTCTCTGGGGCCAACGTCCTGACTTTC
cdr3_aa: CASSSGGGGLSGANVLTF

v_call: TRBV19
d_call: .
cdr3_length: 13
clone_size: few
j_call: TRBJ2-7
cdr3_nt: TGTGCCAGTAGTATAGTCAAGGGCTACGAGCAGTACTTC
cdr3_aa: CASSIVKGYEQYF

v_call: TRBV12-3/TRBV12-4
d_call: .
cdr3_length: 13
clone_size: many
j_call: TRBJ2-1
cdr3_nt: TGTGCCAGCCAGTTGGGAGCCTACAATGAGCAGTTCTTC
cdr3_aa: CASQLGAYNEQFF

v_call: TRBV15
d_call: TRBD1
cdr3_length: 15
clone_size: .
j_call: TRBJ2-5
cdr3_nt: TGTGCCACCAGCAGAGATTCGGGCAGGGGGGAGACCCAGTACTTC
cdr3_aa: CATSRDSGRGETQYF

v_call: TRBV7-2
d_call: TRBD2
cdr3_length: 16
clone_size: many
j_call: TRBJ2-1
cdr3_nt: TGTGCCAGCAGCTTAGCGCGTCTAGCGGGAGGGAATGAGCAGTTCTTC
cdr3_aa: CASSLARLAGGNEQFF

v_call: TRBV29-1
d_call: .
cdr3_length: 12
clone_size: many
j_call: TRBJ2-7
cdr3_nt: TGCAGCGTTACAGCAGGTTCCTACGAGCAGTACTTC
cdr3_aa: CSVTAGSYEQYF

v_call: TRBV7-8
d_call: .
cdr3_length: 16
clone_size: many
j_call: TRBJ2-5
cdr3_nt: TGTGCCAGCAGCCGACTTCAGGCAGGAGACCAAGAGACCCAGTACTTC
cdr3_aa: CASSRLQAGDQETQYF

v_call: TRBV24-1
d_call: .
cdr3_length: 17
clone_size: many
j_call: TRBJ2-6
cdr3_nt: TGTGCCACCAGTGATGCGGAGCCCTACTCTGGGGCCAACGTCCTGACTTTC
cdr3_aa: CATSDAEPYSGANVLTF

v_call: TRBV4-3
d_call: .
cdr3_length: 14
clone_size: .
j_call: TRBJ1-2
cdr3_nt: TGCGCCAGCAGCCAAGTGGGGCAGGCCTATGGCTACACCTTC
cdr3_aa: CASSQVGQAYGYTF

v_call: TRBV19
d_call: .
cdr3_length: 14
clone_size: .
j_call: TRBJ2-5
cdr3_nt: TGTGCCAGTAGTATAAAGGGGGCGGGAAAGACCCAGTACTTC
cdr3_aa: CASSIKGAGKTQYF

v_call: TRBV7-9
d_call: .
cdr3_length: 16
clone_size: .
j_call: TRBJ1-2
cdr3_nt: TGTGCCAGCAGCTTCGACCCTCGAGGACGGGACTATGGCTACACCTTC
cdr3_aa: CASSFDPRGRDYGYTF

v_call: TRBV4-1
d_call: TRBD1
cdr3_length: 15
clone_size: few
j_call: TRBJ1-5
cdr3_nt: TGCGCCAGCAGCCCGAAGGGGGCGGGGAATCAGCCCCAGCATTTT
cdr3_aa: CASSPKGAGNQPQHF

v_call: TRBV29-1
d_call: .
cdr3_length: 13
clone_size: .
j_call: TRBJ1-1
cdr3_nt: TGCTCCCCGGGGGCTGTTCTGAACACTGAAGCTTTCTTT
cdr3_aa: CSPGAVLNTEAFF

v_call: TRBV12-3/TRBV12-4
d_call: TRBD1
cdr3_length: 14
clone_size: many
j_call: TRBJ2-7
cdr3_nt: TGTGCCAGCAGCCCCCGGGACAGGGCCCACGAGCAGTACTTC
cdr3_aa: CASSPRDRAHEQYF

v_call: TRBV7-2
d_call: TRBD2
cdr3_length: 17
clone_size: .
j_call: TRBJ2-1
cdr3_nt: TGTGCCAGCAGCTTTGCCCCCAGCGGGAGGGCCCAGAGTGAGCAGTTCTTC
cdr3_aa: CASSFAPSGRAQSEQFF

v_call: TRBV3-1
d_call: .
cdr3_length: 17
clone_size: many
j_call: TRBJ2-3
cdr3_nt: TGTGCCAGCAGCCAAAAGGGGGTTGACCACCTCACAGATACGCAGTATTTT
cdr3_aa: CASSQKGVDHLTDTQYF

v_call: TRBV28
d_call: .
cdr3_length: 13
clone_size: few
j_call: TRBJ1-5
cdr3_nt: TGTGCCAGCAGTTTAGGTTACAATCAGCCCCAGCATTTT
cdr3_aa: CASSLGYNQPQHF

v_call: TRBV20-1
d_call: TRBD2
cdr3_length: 14
clone_size: .
j_call: TRBJ2-7
cdr3_nt: TGCAGTGCTAGAGATCGGACTAGCGACTACGAGCAGTACTTC
cdr3_aa: CSARDRTSDYEQYF

v_call: TRBV28
d_call: .
cdr3_length: 12
clone_size: many
j_call: TRBJ2-5
cdr3_nt: TGTGCCAGCAGTCCCGTCTGGACAGCCCAGTACTTC
cdr3_aa: CASSPVWTAQYF

v_call: TRBV20-1
d_call: TRBD1
cdr3_length: 15
clone_size: .
j_call: TRBJ1-5
cdr3_nt: TGCAGTGCTAGAGATACGGCAGGGGGCCATCAGCCCCAGCATTTT
cdr3_aa: CSARDTAGGHQPQHF

v_call: TRBV5-1
d_call: .
cdr3_length: 14
clone_size: .
j_call: TRBJ2-3
cdr3_nt: TGCGCCAGCAGCTTGGAGTGGGGTGGAGATACGCAGTATTTT
cdr3_aa: CASSLEWGGDTQYF

v_call: TRBV7-3
d_call: .
cdr3_length: 17
clone_size: many
j_call: TRBJ2-3
cdr3_nt: TGTGCCAGCAGCTTCCAACGACGGAGGGTTAGCACAGATACGCAGTATTTT
cdr3_aa: CASSFQRRRVSTDTQYF

v_call: TRBV9
d_call: .
cdr3_length: 13
clone_size: .
j_call: TRBJ2-2
cdr3_nt: TGTGCCAGCAGCGAGGGGGGGGCCGGGGAGCTGTTTTTT
cdr3_aa: CASSEGGAGELFF

v_call: TRBV19
d_call: TRBD1
cdr3_length: 16
clone_size: .
j_call: TRBJ1-2
cdr3_nt: TGTGCCAGTAGTACGGGACAGGCCGCATATTACTATGGCTACACCTTC
cdr3_aa: CASSTGQAAYYYGYTF

v_call: TRBV30
d_call: TRBD2
cdr3_length: 15
clone_size: many
j_call: TRBJ2-5
cdr3_nt: TGTGCCTGGAGTCAGGACGGGGGGGGAGCGGAGACCCAGTACTTC
cdr3_aa: CAWSQDGGGAETQYF

v_call: TRBV27
d_call: .
cdr3_length: 15
clone_size: many
j_call: TRBJ2-7
cdr3_nt: TGTGCCAGCAGTTTAAGGGGGGCTAAGACCTACGAGCAGTACTTC
cdr3_aa: CASSLRGAKTYEQYF

v_call: TRBV28
d_call: .
cdr3_length: 12
clone_size: many
j_call: TRBJ2-4
cdr3_nt: TGTGCCAGCAGTTTACCCCCGGATATTCAGTACTTC
cdr3_aa: CASSLPPDIQYF

v_call: TRBV24-1
d_call: TRBD1
cdr3_length: 15
clone_size: .
j_call: TRBJ2-2
cdr3_nt: TGTGCCACCAGAGCACAGGGGTCGGGCACCGGGGAGCTGTTTTTT
cdr3_aa: CATRAQGSGTGELFF

v_call: TRBV4-3
d_call: .
cdr3_length: 17
clone_size: .
j_call: TRBJ2-5
cdr3_nt: TGCGCCAGCAGCCAAGATTGGAGGTCGGGCAGGGGTAAGACCCAGTACTTC
cdr3_aa: CASSQDWRSGRGKTQYF

v_call: TRBV14
d_call: TRBD2
cdr3_length: 19
clone_size: .
j_call: TRBJ2-1
cdr3_nt: TGTGCCAGCAGCCCCAACCCACTAGCGGGCCTCAGCTCCTACAATGAGCAGTTCTTC
cdr3_aa: CASSPNPLAGLSSYNEQFF

v_call: TRBV29-1
d_call: TRBD2
cdr3_length: 13
clone_size: many
j_call: TRBJ2-7
cdr3_nt: TGCAGCGTCCTAGCGGAGACTGGTATAGAGCAGTACTTC
cdr3_aa: CSVLAETGIEQYF